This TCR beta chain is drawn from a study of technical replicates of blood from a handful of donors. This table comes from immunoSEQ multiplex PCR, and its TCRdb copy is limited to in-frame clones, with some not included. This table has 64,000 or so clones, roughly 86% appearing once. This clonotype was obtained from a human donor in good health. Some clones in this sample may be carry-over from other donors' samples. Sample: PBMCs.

In nucleotides, the CDR3 is TGTGCCAGCAGCCGTGACTCCGAAGGGTCCGGGACAGATCACTACGAGCAGTACTTC. It encodes CASSRDSEGSGTDHYEQYF. This chain links TRBV7-6 with TRBJ2-7, with 7 bases aligning to TRBD1. CDR1 SGHVS and CDR2 FNYEAQ come from the germline V gene. The V gene end was trimmed by 5 bases and the J gene end by 3 bases; junction bases not matched to a gene: 22. The CDR3 has 19 amino acids.